This TCR beta chain is from a study of T cell repertoires in aging, cancer and after chemotherapy. Turning to the study itself: Repeat sampling of healthy donors over several months to years showed clear clonal overlap. The full dataset contained about 10 million TCR reads. Study-level findings and limits: The repertoire data cannot show anything about immunological memory following chemotherapy. Median generation probability rose over the chemotherapy interval in each cancer cohort, suggesting rebound thymic output.

This CDR3 is built from 15 residues. With 5 bases removed from V and 8 bases from J, the gap between germline ends came to 21 bases. Turning to this clonotype: Antigen unknown.

TCR beta rearrangements were amplified from peripheral blood genomic DNA. A mixed TRB-A/B primer pool amplified rearranged TRB by multiplex touch-down PCR. TCRdb passed the multiplex PCR reads through MiXCR, listing each CDR3 protein once. Of about 3,500 distinct CDR3 sequences in the sample, about 35% are singletons; the top ten hold roughly 50%. The chain uses TRBV12-3 or TRBV12-4 and TRBJ1-2; no reliable D call. Sequencing used blood. This sequence was found in a human donor in good health. This chain's CDR3 is CASSDPGRSLLGYTF. In nucleotides, the CDR3 is TGTGCCAGCAGTGACCCCGGCCGTAGCCTATTGGGCTACACCTTC.